This paragraph covers one TCR beta chain sequence. This clonotype was seen a few times. This receptor's antigen is unknown. One base away there is no much larger clone; base qualities are not given. Library preparation was by RACE. Instrument used: NextSeq 500. During library preparation, unique molecular identifiers were attached to individual cDNA molecules so that TCRs could be counted in a quantitative, reproducible way. Both TCR alpha and TCR beta chains were sequenced from each blood RNA sample. Per the source publication's procedure: Samples had a median of about 96,000 TCRs, with a range from about 23,224 to 700,000. V, J and CDR3 annotation of the TCR reads was performed with the Decombinator software suite. Every sample was subsampled to the same number of TCRs (28,000) for the PS versus PT1 abundance plots. TCRs were defined as expanded if absent before sensitization and observed at least eight times at the 2-week time point. The raw public reads went through TCRdb reprocessing: fastp at Q25, MiXCR clone calling, in-frame beta chains kept. Here each entry gathers all rows of one CDR3 protein and keeps the most common genes and DNA. The V and J calls here are based on TCRdb, not the publication. The sample table shows more than 110,000 distinct CDR3 sequences, and 12% are seen once. The top ten clonotypes cover about 1.3% of the sample.

Interpreted using the paper, the time point label stands for: patch test 2, 6 weeks after DPC sensitization. Taken with the paper, the label for treatment or condition translates to: therapeutic diphenylcyclopropenone sensitization with weekly scalp DPC. At every patch-test visit, the blood draw took place before the patch test was put on. To be eligible, patients had to be aged 18 to 70, diagnosed with alopecia and judged suitable for DPC therapy, while pregnant patients were excluded. Total RNA was extracted from unfractionated whole blood that had been collected in Tempus Blood RNA tubes. The data originate from a study of human T cells and chemical hapten exposure (dated by TCRdb to the early 2020s). Regarding the study in general: For sensitization, 2% DPC in acetone was applied to a 2 cm by 2 cm area of upper inner arm skin. Weekly therapeutic DPC doses were additionally applied to the scalp of patients throughout the roughly 25-week study period. Patch testing was performed on the upper back with Finn chambers containing 0.01% DPC, and the patch tests were scored after 6 days according to International Contact Dermatitis Research Group standards. Most of the patients in the cohort were female, and the cohort covered alopecia areata with under or over 50% scalp involvement, alopecia totalis and alopecia universalis. Libraries were pooled for sequencing, and variation in per-sample TCR yields was attributed mainly to small differences in library volumes within the pool. This study followed changes in the peripheral blood TCR repertoire in vivo during primary and secondary sensitization of alopecia patients to the hapten diphenylcyclopropenone (DPC). Blood samples were taken from patients before sensitization (week 0) and then at 2, 6 and about 24 weeks after DPC sensitization. Twenty-nine alopecia patients provided blood for TCR sequencing at one to four time points (pre-sensitization, 2, 6 and 24 weeks). Paper-wide results and their limitations: Patch test score was positively correlated with the number of PT1 expanded TCRs, with significance at thresholds 8, 16 and 32 but not at 4. Because all patients had alopecia, a presumed autoimmune disease, the immune response of the patients might differ from that of healthy individuals. The number of TCRs above 1 in 1000 frequency did not change with DPC sensitization; there was no evidence of global repertoire structure alterations. After repeated subsampling, the strength of the expansion versus patch-test correlation and the threshold at which it became significant changed. Compared with pre-sensitization or healthy control sets, expanded TCRs formed significantly more large CDR3 similarity clusters, which is consistent with antigen-driven responses.

V is pruned by 9 bases and J by 4 bases, leaving 0 bases of the junction without a gene match. From the cysteine up to the phenylalanine, the CDR3 has a length of 12 residues. The sequence is cut down to CDR3 DNA, 36 bases in frame from base 1. As encoded in the germline V gene, CDR1 is KGHDR while CDR2 is SFDVKD. This sequence originates from a woman between 45 and 60 years old with alopecia areata. Some clones in this sample may be carry-over from other donors' samples. This chain is built from TRBV24-1 and TRBJ2-1; TRBD1 fits 9 bases in the junction. Sequenced material: whole blood, taken in connection with sensitization to the hapten diphenylcyclopropenone (DPC). The DNA is as follows: TGTGCCACCGGACAGGGGTACAATGAGCAGTTCTTC. Protein translation: CATGQGYNEQFF.